Below are 18 T cell receptor beta chains sequenced from a single sample in a study of cytomegalovirus exposure and HLA in healthy donors (dated by TCRdb to the late 2010s). Libraries were constructed by the immunoSEQ multiplex PCR assay. In TCRdb, the immuneACCESS table is reduced to in-frame sequences with V and J assigned. These tables do not hold every clone; where another copy was compared, an unresolved V gene accounts for under half, and the others remain unexplained. Within this sample are 130,000 to 150,000 clones, with 80% to 90% of them counted one time only. Less than 5.5% of the sample is in the top ten clones. The specimen sequenced was PBMCs. The receptors come from a man aged 18 to 29 in good health and CMV-seropositive.

The chain recombines TRBV15 with TRBJ1-5; 8 bases are shared with TRBD1. CDR1 and CDR2 from the germline V gene are LNHNV and YYDKDF (reference sequence). This CDR3 is 16 amino acids long. After removal of 1 base from V and 3 bases from J, the junction contained 5 bases not matched to a gene. This chain's CDR3 is CATSRAGTGNNQPQHF. For the CDR3, the DNA is TGTGCCACCAGCAGAGCCGGGACAGGCAACAATCAGCCCCAGCATTTT.

The chain employs TRBV5-6 and TRBJ2-7, with a weak D call TRBD1 (6 bases). The length of the CDR3 is 14 residues. V was pared by 4 bases and J by 4 bases, with 15 bases between. CDR1 SGHDT and CDR2 YYEEEE come from the germline V gene. CDR3 coding DNA: TGTGCCAGCAGCCCGGGACAACTATCTTACGAGCAGTACTTC. Residues: CASSPGQLSYEQYF.

V is TRBV6-1 and J is TRBJ1-5; TRBD1 matches at 7 bases. Germline trimming cut 2 bases from V and 7 bases from J; bases unmatched to any gene: 5. This CDR3 comprises 14 residues. Germline lookup yields CDR1 MNHNS and CDR2 SASEGT. The CDR3 sequence is CASSETGVYQPQHF. In nucleotides, the CDR3 is TGTGCCAGCAGTGAAACAGGGGTTTACCAGCCCCAGCATTTT.

The genes are TRBV27 and TRBJ1-1, with 7 bases that match TRBD1. The CDR3 has 14 residues. In germline, CDR1 is MNHEY, CDR2 SMNVEV (reference sequence). V gave up 5 bases and J gave up 1 base; unmatched junction bases: 4. The CDR3 DNA follows: TGTGCCAGCAGTCCGGGACAGAGGAACACTGAAGCTTTCTTT. Protein: CASSPGQRNTEAFF.

V usage is TRBV5-4 and J usage is TRBJ2-7; TRBD2 might be the D (6 bases). Germline V CDR1 and CDR2: SGHNT, YYREEE (reference sequence). V dropped 0 bases and J dropped 5 bases, with 12 bases sitting between them. The CDR3 is 14 amino acids. CDR3 region: CASSLVYRRDEQYF. Here the CDR3 DNA reads TGTGCCAGCAGCTTGGTGTACAGGAGGGACGAGCAGTACTTC.

The chain uses TRBV28 and TRBJ1-5; unclear D gene. The CDR3 extends over 14 amino acids. V shed 2 bases and J shed 1 base, with 6 bases lying between them. Germline loops: CDR1 MDHEN, CDR2 SYDVKM. This chain's CDR3 is CASSLRESNQPQHF. The CDR3 DNA follows: TGTGCCAGCAGTTTACGGGAAAGCAATCAGCCCCAGCATTTT.

The chain uses TRBV19 and TRBJ2-7; maybe TRBD1 (6 bases). Germline CDR1 and CDR2: LNHDA and SQIVND (reference sequence). The ends were cut back, 8 bases at V and 3 bases at J, with 11 bases in the middle. The CDR3 has 12 amino acids. Written as DNA, the CDR3 is TGTGCCAGTTCTGGACAGAGCTACGAGCAGTACTTC. It codes for CASSGQSYEQYF.

V is TRBV4-1 and J is TRBJ2-7; possibly TRBD1 for D (5 bases). The CDR3 is 14 amino acids. Trimming took 2 bases from V and 4 from J, leaving 12 bases between them. CDR1 and CDR2 (germline): MGHRA, YSYEKL. In DNA form, the CDR3 reads TGCGCCAGCAGCCAAAAGTCGACAGTTTACGAGCAGTACTTC. Translated: CASSQKSTVYEQYF.

V is TRBV6-5 and J is TRBJ2-7; a weak D match, TRBD2 (6 bases). Germline V lookup: CDR1 MNHEY, CDR2 SVGAGI. The CDR3 is made up of 14 amino acids. Trimming pared 6 bases from V and 2 bases from J, leaving 14 bases between. The CDR3 DNA sequence: TGTGCCAGCAGCTTAGGCGGGGTGGCCTACGAGCAGTACTTC. Its protein is CASSLGGVAYEQYF.

The genes are TRBV7-9 and TRBJ1-2; no clear D. V dropped 1 base and J dropped 2 bases, with 8 bases sitting between them. Per germline, CDR1 SEHNR and CDR2 FQNEAQ (reference sequence). The CDR3 loop spans 14 amino acids. The CDR3, as DNA: TGTGCCAGCAGCTTAGGGACGGGGAACTATGGCTACACCTTC. This sequence encodes CASSLGTGNYGYTF. Full variable domain (outside the CDR3, taken from reference TRBV7-9 and TRBJ1-2): DTGVSQNPRHKITKRGQNVTFRCDPISEHNRLYWYRQTLGQGPEFLTYFQNEAQLEKSRLLSDRFSAERPKGSFSTLEIQRTEQGDSAMYLCASSLGTGNYGYTFGSGTRLTVV.

The chain couples TRBV6-5 to TRBJ1-3; 8 bases agree with TRBD1. Germline trimming cut 0 bases from V and 8 bases from J; bases unmatched to any gene: 6. Germline CDR1 is MNHEY and CDR2 is SVGAGI. The CDR3 spans 15 residues. CDR3 DNA sequence: TGTGCCAGCAGTTACTCGACAGGGGCGCGGGACACCATATATTTT. It is translated as CASSYSTGARDTIYF.

The CDR3 region is CASSPDRVKETQYF. The CDR3 DNA sequence: TGTGCCAGCTCACCGGACAGGGTGAAGGAGACCCAGTACTTC. The chain recombines TRBV18 with TRBJ2-5, with 8 bases lining up with TRBD1. This CDR3 is 14 amino acids long. V dropped 3 bases and J dropped 5; count of bases not matched to a gene: 5. Germline CDR1 is KGHSH and CDR2 is LQKENI.

The chain links TRBV25-1 to TRBJ2-2; maybe TRBD1 (6 bases). CDR3 length: 14 amino acids. V was clipped by 2 bases and J by 6 bases, with 10 bases between them. CDR1 is MGHDK, CDR2 SYGVNS, per germline. The CDR3 sequence: CASSEQGLAGELFF. CDR3 in DNA: TGTGCCAGCAGTGAACAGGGGCTCGCCGGGGAGCTGTTTTTT.

This chain connects TRBV21-1 to TRBJ2-7; the table's D call TRBD1 went unverified against the DNA. TRBV21-1 is reported as a pseudogene. The CDR3 contains 13 residues. The CDR3 DNA reads TGTGCCAGCAGCTACCCGACAACTTACGAGCAGTACTTC. Translating it yields CASSYPTTYEQYF.

The chain employs TRBV7-2 and TRBJ2-4, with D uncertain. V shed 5 bases and J shed 0 bases, with 23 bases lying between them. The length of the CDR3 is 19 residues. CDR1 is SGHTA, CDR2 FQGNSA, per germline. CDR3 residues: CASSPLHQVNLLAKNIQYF. DNA for the CDR3: TGTGCCAGCAGCCCCCTTCACCAGGTCAATCTTCTAGCCAAAAACATTCAGTACTTC.

The rearrangement uses TRBV19 and TRBJ2-1; 9 nucleotides match TRBD1. Per the germline V gene, CDR1 is LNHDA and CDR2 is SQIVND (reference sequence). This CDR3 is 15 amino acids long. The J segment lost 3 bases and the V segment lost 6 bases, leaving 6 bases of the junction unmatched. The CDR3 bases are TGTGCCAGTAGGAGGAAGACAGGGGGCTACAATGAGCAGTTCTTC. This sequence encodes CASRRKTGGYNEQFF.

This chain uses TRBV6-1 with TRBJ1-6; 7 bases line up with TRBD1. In germline, CDR1 is MNHNS, CDR2 SASEGT. This CDR3 has 15 residues. Trimming took 6 bases from V and 9 from J; bases not matched to a gene: 11. The CDR3, as DNA: TGTGCCAGCAGCCCTAGACAGGGATTGGGTTCACCCCTCCACTTT. Translating gives CASSPRQGLGSPLHF.

The chain carries TRBV30 and TRBJ2-1; no definite D call. Germline V lookup: CDR1 GTSNPN, CDR2 SVGIG (reference sequence). Trimming removed 3 bases from V and 2 bases from J, with 8 bases in between. This CDR3 region has 13 residues. CDR3 region: CAWRPTTYNEQFF. In DNA form, the CDR3 reads TGTGCCTGGAGGCCCACAACCTACAATGAGCAGTTCTTC.